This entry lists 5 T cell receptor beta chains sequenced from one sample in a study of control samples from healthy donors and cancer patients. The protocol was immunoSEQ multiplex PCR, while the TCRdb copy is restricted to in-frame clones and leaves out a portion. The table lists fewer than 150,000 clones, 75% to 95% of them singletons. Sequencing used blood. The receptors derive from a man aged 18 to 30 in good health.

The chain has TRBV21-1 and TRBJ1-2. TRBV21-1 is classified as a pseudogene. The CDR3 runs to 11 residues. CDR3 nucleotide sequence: TGTGCCAGCATTCGGGGGCATGGCTACACCTTC. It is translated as CASIRGHGYTF.

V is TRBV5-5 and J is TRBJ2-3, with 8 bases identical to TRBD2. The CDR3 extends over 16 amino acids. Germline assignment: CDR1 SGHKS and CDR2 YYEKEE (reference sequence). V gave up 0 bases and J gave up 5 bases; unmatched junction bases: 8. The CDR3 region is CASSLVSGGPQDTQYF. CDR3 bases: TGTGCCAGCAGCTTGGTTTCGGGGGGGCCTCAAGATACGCAGTATTTT.

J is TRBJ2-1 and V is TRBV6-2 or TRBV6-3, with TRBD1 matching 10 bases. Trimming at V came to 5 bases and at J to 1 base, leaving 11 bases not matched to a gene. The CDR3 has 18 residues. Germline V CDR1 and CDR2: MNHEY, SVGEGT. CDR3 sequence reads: CASSNTSPGQGSYNEQFF. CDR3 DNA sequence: TGTGCCAGCAGTAACACTTCCCCGGGACAGGGGTCCTACAATGAGCAGTTCTTC.

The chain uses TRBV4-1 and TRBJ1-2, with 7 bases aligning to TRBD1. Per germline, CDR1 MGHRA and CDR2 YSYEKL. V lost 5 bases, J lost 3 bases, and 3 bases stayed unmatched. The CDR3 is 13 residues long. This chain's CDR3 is CASSTGEDYGYTF. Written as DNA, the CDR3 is TGCGCCAGCAGCACAGGGGAAGACTATGGCTACACCTTC.

As DNA, the CDR3 is TGTGCCAGCAGCTTATGGGTGGGGCAAACTGGGGACACTGAAGCTTTCTTT. This gives the protein CASSLWVGQTGDTEAFF. The chain recombines TRBV7-9 with TRBJ1-1; a possible D gene is TRBD1 (5 bases). The V end was cut by 2 bases, the J end by 3 bases, with 19 bases between. The CDR3 has 17 residues. CDR1 is SEHNR, CDR2 FQNEAQ, per germline (reference sequence).